These 25 T cell receptor beta chains were sequenced from one sample in a study of radiotherapy plus CTLA-4 blockade in lung cancer. Sequencing used immunoSEQ multiplex PCR; TCRdb keeps in-frame clones, though not all of them. In the table there are some 77,000 clones, approximately 83% of which are singletons. The sample in question was peripheral blood, obtained from a patient treated with radiotherapy plus ipilimumab. These receptors originate from a human donor with non-small cell lung cancer who had a partial response to radiotherapy plus ipilimumab.

This chain joins TRBV7-9 and TRBJ2-7; 13 positions agree with TRBD2. CDR3 length equals 16 residues. V shed 3 bases, J shed 9 bases, and the junction held 11 bases outside the gene matches. Germline V gene lookup returns CDR1 SEHNR and CDR2 FQNEAQ (reference sequence). The CDR3 nucleotides are TGTGCCAGCAGCTTCCTGCCGCGACTAGCGGGAGGTCCGCAGTACGTC. Protein product: CASSFLPRLAGGPQYV.

The chain joins TRBV5-1 to TRBJ2-1, with TRBD1 identical over 7 bases. Germline CDR1 reads SGHRS; CDR2 reads YFSETQ. This CDR3 comprises 15 residues. V lost 4 bases and J lost 0; bases outside the gene matches: 4. The CDR3 DNA sequence: TGCGCCAGCAGCACCCAGGGGGACTCCTACAATGAGCAGTTCTTC. The encoded protein is CASSTQGDSYNEQFF.

The table lists this clone with a few counts. V gene TRBV28 combines with J gene TRBJ1-5; the D is unclear. The CDR3 runs 13 residues. The V end was cut by 5 bases, the J end by 3 bases, with 8 bases between. Germline CDR1 and CDR2: MDHEN and SYDVKM. The CDR3 DNA follows: TGTGCCAGCAGTCCTAATAACAATCAGCCCCAGCATTTT. Protein sequence: CASSPNNNQPQHF.

The chain employs TRBV9 and TRBJ2-7; TRBD2 matches 8 bases. V lost 0 bases, J lost 2 bases, and 4 bases stayed unmatched. Germline lookup yields CDR1 SGDLS and CDR2 YYNGEE. The CDR3 extends over 15 amino acids. The CDR3: CASSVASGSAYEQYF. The CDR3 nucleotides read TGTGCCAGCAGCGTAGCTAGCGGGTCCGCCTACGAGCAGTACTTC.

The chain combines TRBV28 with TRBJ1-1; 8 bases align to TRBD1. This CDR3 has 13 amino acids. Looked up from germline, CDR1 is MDHEN and CDR2 is SYDVKM. The ends lost 6 bases at V and 10 bases at J; junction bases unmatched: 10. The CDR3 sequence: CASSPPDRVLAFF. In DNA, the CDR3 is TGTGCCAGCAGCCCCCCGGACAGGGTTTTAGCTTTCTTT.

This sequence joins TRBV27 and TRBJ2-7; 8 bases are a match to TRBD1. Germline CDR1 is MNHEY and CDR2 is SMNVEV (reference sequence). V shed 5 bases and J 6 bases; nucleotides not matched to a gene: 9. The CDR3 extends over 14 amino acids. In DNA, the CDR3 is TGTGCCAGCAGTCAACCGGGACAGGCATCCGAGCAGTACTTC. This sequence encodes CASSQPGQASEQYF.

Only a few counts were recorded for this clone. The V call is TRBV19, the J call TRBJ2-3; the match to TRBD2 covers 8 bases. Germline-derived CDR1 and CDR2 are LNHDA and SQIVND (reference sequence). This CDR3 has 17 amino acids. V shed 1 base and J 1 base; nucleotides not matched to a gene: 7. The CDR3 coding sequence is TGTGCCAGTAGTATAGTACGGGCGGGACTAGGCACAGATACGCAGTATTTT. This gives the protein CASSIVRAGLGTDTQYF.

The chain joins TRBV7-2 to TRBJ2-1, with TRBD2 matching over 9 bases. V lost 4 bases, J lost 2 bases, and 3 bases stayed unmatched. This CDR3 region has 15 residues. Germline assignment: CDR1 SGHTA and CDR2 FQGNSA. CDR3: CASSSAGGTYNEQFF. The CDR3 DNA sequence: TGTGCCAGCAGCTCAGCGGGAGGCACCTACAATGAGCAGTTCTTC.

The chain uses TRBV6-5 and TRBJ2-1; a weak D match, TRBD1 (5 bases). This CDR3 spans 13 amino acids. Germline CDR1 reads MNHEY; CDR2 reads SVGAGI. V was pared by 5 bases and J by 9 bases, with 14 bases between. In DNA form, the CDR3 reads TGTGCCAGCAGTCCCCAGGGCATAGTTGAGCAGTTCTTC. This translates into CASSPQGIVEQFF.

The chain employs TRBV6-5 and TRBJ1-3; tentative D call: TRBD1 (6 bases). This CDR3 spans 14 amino acids. Germline CDR1 MNHEY, CDR2 SVGAGI. Trimming removed 6 bases from V and 1 base from J, with 10 bases in between. CDR3 sequence reads: CASSLDSSGNTIYF. The CDR3 region has the DNA TGTGCCAGCAGCCTGGACAGTTCTGGAAACACCATATATTTT.

The rearrangement uses TRBV27 and TRBJ1-1; D call uncertain. The CDR3 extends over 15 amino acids. Trimming took off 0 bases at V and 3 bases at J, with 11 bases between the two ends. Germline V CDR1 and CDR2: MNHEY, SMNVEV (reference sequence). The CDR3 DNA reads TGTGCCAGCAGTTTATCGCGTCACGGGGACACTGAAGCTTTCTTT. This translates into CASSLSRHGDTEAFF.

This rearrangement joins TRBV7-9 to TRBJ2-5, with D tentatively TRBD2 (5 bases). The CDR3 sequence is 15 residues long. V was clipped by 5 bases and J by 0 bases, with 13 bases between them. The germline gives CDR1 SEHNR, CDR2 FQNEAQ (reference sequence). Here the CDR3 reads CASSEPGFDQETQYF. CDR3 coding DNA: TGTGCCAGCAGCGAGCCGGGGTTCGACCAAGAGACCCAGTACTTC.

Comment on this clone: The same CDR3 also results from other DNA sequences found in this sample. The chain couples TRBV11-1 to TRBJ2-1; a possible D gene is TRBD1 (6 bases). The CDR3 runs to 14 residues. Trimming shortened V by 7 bases and J by 7 bases, and 17 bases separated the two germline ends. Looked up from germline, CDR1 is SGHAT and CDR2 is FQDESV (reference sequence). CDR3 protein: CASTQTGILNEQFF. The DNA for the CDR3 is TGTGCCAGCACTCAGACAGGTATATTAAATGAGCAGTTCTTC.

Here the CDR3 reads CASSQSGGDEQFF. In nucleotides, the CDR3 is TGTGCCAGCAGCCAGTCAGGGGGCGATGAGCAGTTCTTC. The gene calls are TRBV7-3 and TRBJ2-1; 8 bases fit TRBD1. Germline CDR1 SGHTA, CDR2 FQGTGA. This CDR3 has 13 amino acids. Germline trimming cut 5 bases from V and 8 bases from J; bases unmatched to any gene: 5.

V is TRBV5-4 and J is TRBJ2-3; no reliable D call. This CDR3 is 15 amino acids long. CDR1 and CDR2 from the germline V gene are SGHNT and YYREEE (reference sequence). V was clipped by 2 bases and J by 2 bases, with 12 bases between them. For the CDR3, the DNA is TGTGCCAGCAGCTTCGGCGCGGCCACCACAGATACGCAGTATTTT. This gives the protein CASSFGAATTDTQYF.

This clone was detected once. The rearrangement uses TRBV28 and TRBJ1-2; D unclear. There are 16 residues in the CDR3. Germline V gene data show CDR1 as MDHEN and CDR2 as SYDVKM. V lost 3 bases, J lost 4 bases, and 18 bases lay in between. The CDR3 reads CASSFVPGSGSYGYTF. CDR3 DNA: TGTGCCAGCAGTTTTGTTCCAGGATCGGGGTCCTATGGCTACACCTTC.

The chain links TRBV9 to TRBJ2-3, with 7 positions matching TRBD2. The CDR3 has 15 amino acids. Germline V lookup: CDR1 SGDLS, CDR2 YYNGEE. V was pared by 0 bases and J by 4 bases, with 5 bases of the junction left unmatched. Written as DNA, the CDR3 is TGTGCCAGCAGCGTAGCGGGGGGAACACCAGATACGCAGTATTTT. It translates to CASSVAGGTPDTQYF.

The chain has TRBV5-6 and TRBJ2-5, with D possibly matching TRBD1 (6 bases). Germline V gives CDR1 SGHDT, CDR2 YYEEEE. V lost 1 base, J lost 6 bases, and 19 bases lay in between. CDR3 length: 16 residues. The CDR3 sequence is CASSLFRATGEKTQYF. CDR3 nucleotide sequence: TGTGCCAGCAGCTTGTTTCGGGCGACAGGTGAGAAGACCCAGTACTTC.

The chain couples TRBV15 to TRBJ2-5; TRBD2 matches at 14 bases. Per the germline V gene, CDR1 is LNHNV and CDR2 is YYDKDF (reference sequence). The ends lost 3 bases at V and 11 bases at J; junction bases unmatched: 8. The CDR3 runs to 15 residues. CDR3 bases: TGTGCCACCAGCAGGGGACTAGCGGGAGAATTAGAGCAGTACTTC. Translation: CATSRGLAGELEQYF.

This clone was counted once. The chain carries TRBV5-4 and TRBJ2-4; TRBD2 is a possible D gene (6 bases). There are 15 residues in the CDR3. V lost 0 bases and J lost 6, with 13 bases in between. CDR1 is SGHNT and CDR2 is YYREEE in the germline V gene (reference sequence). The CDR3 is CASSLGGDSGNIQYF. DNA for the CDR3: TGTGCCAGCAGCTTGGGGGGGGATAGCGGAAACATTCAGTACTTC. Full variable domain (remainder filled in from reference TRBV5-4 and TRBJ2-4): ETGVTQSPTHLIKTRGQQVTLRCSSQSGHNTVSWYQQALGQGPQFIFQYYREEENGRGNFPPRFSGLQFPNYSSELNVNALELDDSALYLCASSLGGDSGNIQYFGAGTRLSVL.

A few counts support this clone. The chain is built from TRBV28 and TRBJ2-1, with 11 bases that match TRBD2. The CDR3 has 16 amino acids. Germline-derived CDR1 and CDR2 are MDHEN and SYDVKM. With V trimmed by 5 bases and J by 8 bases, 11 bases remained unmatched. DNA for the CDR3: TGTGCCAGCAGTCGCCTAGCGGGAGGTCGATGGGATGAGCAGTTCTTC. Encoded protein: CASSRLAGGRWDEQFF.

The V call is TRBV7-2, the J call TRBJ1-6; no definite D call. The CDR3 runs 12 residues. V lost 5 bases to trimming and J lost 9 bases, with 8 bases between them. CDR1 and CDR2 (germline): SGHTA, FQGNSA. CDR3 DNA: TGTGCCAGCAGCCCTCTTCTTTCACCCCTCCACTTT. Translated, it gives CASSPLLSPLHF. Complete variable domain (other parts from reference TRBV7-2 and TRBJ1-6): GAGVSQSPSNKVTEKGKDVELRCDPISGHTALYWYRQSLGQGLEFLIYFQGNSAPDKSGLPSDRFSAERTGGSVSTLTIQRTQQEDSAVYLCASSPLLSPLHFGNGTRLTVT.

The CDR3 bases are TGTGCCAGCAGTGACTCAGGCCTCGGGAACACTGAAGCTTTCTTT. Protein: CASSDSGLGNTEAFF. V is TRBV6-1 and J is TRBJ1-1; no clear D. The CDR3 loop spans 15 amino acids. V was trimmed by 3 bases and J by 1 base, leaving 12 bases between them. Germline CDR1 MNHNS, CDR2 SASEGT.

A few counts support this clone. V usage is TRBV6-5 and J usage is TRBJ1-6; tentatively, D is TRBD1 (5 bases). This CDR3 comprises 15 residues. Trimming left V 4 bases short and J 8 bases short, with 15 bases between. Germline loops: CDR1 MNHEY, CDR2 SVGAGI. The DNA of the CDR3 is TGTGCCAGCAGTTTTGGTGGGGCATATGATTCACCCCTCCACTTT. Protein sequence: CASSFGGAYDSPLHF.

J is TRBJ2-1 and V is TRBV7-3, with TRBD2 matching 9 bases. The CDR3 length is 16 residues. Losses at the gene ends were 5 bases for V and 4 bases for J; bases not matched to a gene: 9. Germline assignment: CDR1 SGHTA and CDR2 FQGTGA. This CDR3 reads CASSPDSGSLYNEQFF. The CDR3 coding sequence is TGTGCCAGCAGCCCAGATAGCGGGAGCCTTTACAATGAGCAGTTCTTC.